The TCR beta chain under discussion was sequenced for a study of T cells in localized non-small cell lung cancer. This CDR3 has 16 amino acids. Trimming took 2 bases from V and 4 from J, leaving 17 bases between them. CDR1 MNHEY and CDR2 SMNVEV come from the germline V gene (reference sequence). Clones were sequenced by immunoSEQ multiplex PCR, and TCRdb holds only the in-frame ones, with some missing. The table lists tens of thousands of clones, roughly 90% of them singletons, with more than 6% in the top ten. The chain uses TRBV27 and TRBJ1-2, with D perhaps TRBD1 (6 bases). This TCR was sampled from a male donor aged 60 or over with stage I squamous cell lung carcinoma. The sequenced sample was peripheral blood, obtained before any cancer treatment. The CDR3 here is CASSLKGDSPAYGYTF. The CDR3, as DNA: TGTGCCAGCAGTTTAAAGGGGGATTCCCCCGCCTATGGCTACACCTTC.